This T cell receptor beta chain was recorded in a study of T cells in Graves' hyperthyroidism and ophthalmopathy. Germline CDR1 is DFQATT and CDR2 is SNEGSKA (reference sequence). The length of the CDR3 is 13 residues. The J segment lost 0 bases and the V segment lost 3 bases, leaving 0 bases of the junction unmatched. The source material, RNA transcripts, was used to amplify TCR beta CDR3 regions. The primer set for the first-round RT-PCR of the TCR CDR3 was HTBI. From the multiplex PCR reads, TCRdb called clonotypes with MiXCR, one entry per CDR3 protein. The sample contains 450,000 to 700,000 distinct CDR3 sequences, around 42% of which appear only once.

The sample was peripheral blood or thyroid tissue (not recorded which). This TCR came from a woman aged 18-29 years with Graves' hyperthyroidism. The V and J genes are TRBV20-1 and TRBJ2-5, with 8 bases identical to TRBD2. The CDR3 loop reads CSASGRDQETQYF. DNA of the CDR3: TGCAGTGCTAGCGGGAGGGACCAAGAGACCCAGTACTTC.